These 22 T cell receptor beta chains came from one sample sequenced in a study of blood T cell repertoires in COVID-19. Some clones are missing from TCRdb's copy, which holds only in-frame ones; the method was immunoSEQ multiplex PCR. The sample carries 250,000 to 350,000 clones, over 85% recorded once. What was sequenced was PBMCs or T cells enriched from blood (not recorded which). The receptors derive from a man between 60 and 75 years old who had recovered from COVID-19.

The chain couples TRBV10-2 to TRBJ1-3; 8 nucleotides align to TRBD1. CDR1 and CDR2 from the germline V gene are WSHSY and SAAADI. V was clipped by 6 bases and J by 0 bases; unmatched bases: 7. The CDR3 loop spans 16 amino acids. The CDR3 reads CASRVGTGGSGNTIYF. The CDR3, as DNA: TGCGCCAGCAGGGTCGGGACAGGCGGCTCTGGAAACACCATATATTTT.

In its sample, this clone was seen once. The CDR3 sequence is CASSLGPTTAKNIQYF. CDR3 sequence (DNA): TGTGCCAGCAGCTTAGGGCCCACCACAGCCAAAAACATTCAGTACTTC. J is TRBJ2-4 and V is TRBV7-2; D gene uncertain. The CDR3 runs 16 residues. Trimming cost V 1 base and J 0 bases, with 10 bases left between them. Germline CDR1 reads SGHTA; CDR2 reads FQGNSA.

The chain uses TRBV27 and TRBJ1-2; 7 bases line up with TRBD1. This CDR3 is 13 amino acids long. Germline CDR1 MNHEY, CDR2 SMNVEV (reference sequence). V shed 3 bases and J 7 bases; nucleotides not matched to a gene: 5. In nucleotides, the CDR3 is TGTGCCAGCAGTTTGACAGGGAAGCGTGGCTACACCTTC. It yields the protein CASSLTGKRGYTF.

The chain carries TRBV6-5 and TRBJ1-5; 9 bases fit TRBD1. The CDR3 consists of 15 residues. CDR1 MNHEY and CDR2 SVGAGI come from the germline V gene. The V segment lost 6 bases and the J segment 4 bases; nucleotides outside the gene matches: 7. The CDR3 protein is CASSRGDRENQPQHF. In DNA form, the CDR3 reads TGTGCCAGCAGCCGCGGGGACAGGGAGAATCAGCCCCAGCATTTT.

The chain joins TRBV18 to TRBJ1-2; D might be TRBD1 (5 bases). Germline loops: CDR1 KGHSH, CDR2 LQKENI. Trimming stripped 6 bases from V and 8 bases from J, with 19 bases between. The CDR3 contains 14 residues. CDR3 sequence reads: CASSLGGPVDGYTF. Here the CDR3 DNA reads TGTGCCAGCTCTTTGGGGGGACCTGTGGACGGCTACACCTTC.

This rearrangement joins TRBV19 to TRBJ2-3, with TRBD2 matching over 11 bases. J lost 6 bases, V lost 9 bases, and 17 bases had no gene match. CDR1 is LNHDA and CDR2 is SQIVND in the germline V gene (reference sequence). This CDR3 has 17 residues. This CDR3 reads CASEAPRVAGGGDTQYF. DNA of the CDR3: TGTGCCAGCGAAGCCCCTAGGGTAGCGGGAGGGGGGGATACGCAGTATTTT.

This chain uses TRBV5-6 with TRBJ1-3, with D hard to call. V lost 7 bases and J 0 bases, leaving 8 bases between the germline ends. The CDR3 runs to 13 residues. Germline V gene data show CDR1 as SGHDT and CDR2 as YYEEEE. CDR3 coding DNA: TGTGCCAGCCACCCAGGCTCTGGAAACACCATATATTTT. Amino acids: CASHPGSGNTIYF.

The J gene is TRBJ2-2, the V gene TRBV29-1; D is perhaps TRBD2 (5 bases). There are 14 residues in the CDR3. The V end lost 7 bases, the J end lost 3 bases, and 15 bases lay between the germline ends. Germline V lookup: CDR1 SQVTM, CDR2 ANQGSEA. CDR3 amino acids: CSGRPTDYTGELFF. The CDR3 DNA sequence: TGCAGCGGCAGACCCACGGACTACACCGGGGAGCTGTTTTTT.

This clone was counted a single time. The rearrangement links TRBV30 to TRBJ1-2; D remains unclear. Germline V lookup: CDR1 GTSNPN, CDR2 SVGIG (reference sequence). The CDR3 consists of 15 residues. V gave up 0 bases and J gave up 8 bases, with 19 bases separating them. CDR3 bases: TGTGCCTGGAGTGTTGCGATGCGGGAGTTGAGAGGCTACACCTTC. Its translation: CAWSVAMRELRGYTF.

The chain employs TRBV25-1 and TRBJ1-2; 7 bases match TRBD1. This CDR3 has 14 amino acids. Trimming at V came to 2 bases and at J to 7 bases, leaving 7 bases not matched to a gene. Looked up from germline, CDR1 is MGHDK and CDR2 is SYGVNS. CDR3 loop: CASSERGRVAGYTF. The CDR3 DNA follows: TGTGCCAGCAGTGAAAGGGGGCGCGTTGCTGGCTACACCTTC.

The V and J genes are TRBV25-1 and TRBJ2-1, with D possibly TRBD2 on 6 matching bases. CDR1 is MGHDK and CDR2 is SYGVNS in the germline V gene. Trimming left V 4 bases short and J 0 bases short, with 13 bases between. This CDR3 has 16 residues. CDR3 sequence: CASSAAIAVSYNEQFF. The CDR3 DNA follows: TGTGCCAGCAGTGCCGCCATAGCGGTCTCCTACAATGAGCAGTTCTTC. Full variable domain (rest looked up from reference TRBV25-1 and TRBJ2-1): EADIYQTPRYLVIGTGKKITLECSQTMGHDKMYWYQQDPGMELHLIHYSYGVNSTEKGDLSSESTVSRIRTEHFPLTLESARPSHTSQYLCASSAAIAVSYNEQFFGPGTRLTVL.

This sequence joins TRBV7-8 and TRBJ2-7, with 10 bases that match TRBD2. CDR3 length equals 16 residues. Germline V gene lookup returns CDR1 SGHVS and CDR2 FQNEAQ. With 1 base clipped from V and 3 bases from J, the junction kept 6 bases outside the gene matches. CDR3 nucleotide sequence: TGTGCCAGCAGCTTAGAGTTAGCGGGGGGATTCTACGAGCAGTACTTC. This translates into CASSLELAGGFYEQYF.

This sequence joins TRBV9 and TRBJ2-1; TRBD2 might be the D (5 bases). The CDR3 totals 15 residues. V lost 0 bases to trimming and J lost 6 bases, with 13 bases between them. Looked up from germline, CDR1 is SGDLS and CDR2 is YYNGEE. CDR3 sequence (DNA): TGTGCCAGCAGCGTAGGCCCTAGCTGGGGCAATGAGCAGTTCTTC. It codes for CASSVGPSWGNEQFF.

The V call is TRBV15, the J call TRBJ2-2; TRBD1 agrees at 9 bases. Trimming took 2 bases from V and 6 from J; bases not matched to a gene: 7. The CDR3 consists of 16 residues. Germline V gene data show CDR1 as LNHNV and CDR2 as YYDKDF (reference sequence). This CDR3 is CATSRPRDRVSGELFF. CDR3 bases: TGTGCCACCAGCAGACCCCGGGACAGGGTTTCCGGGGAGCTGTTTTTT.

Here the CDR3 DNA reads TGTGCCAGCAGCGCTCAAGCCAAAAGCTCCTATAATTCACCCCTCCACTTT. Translation: CASSAQAKSSYNSPLHF. The chain is built from TRBV7-9 and TRBJ1-6, with unresolved D. Trimming stripped 5 bases from V and 0 bases from J, with 14 bases between. Per germline, CDR1 SEHNR and CDR2 FQNEAQ (reference sequence). The CDR3 has 17 residues.

The rearrangement links TRBV6-5 to TRBJ2-3; TRBD2 is a possible D gene (5 bases). The CDR3 has 13 residues. Germline-derived CDR1 and CDR2 are MNHEY and SVGAGI. The ends were cut back, 10 bases at V and 0 bases at J, with 11 bases in the middle. This CDR3 reads CATSLVSTDTQYF. DNA for the CDR3: TGTGCCACCTCACTAGTTAGCACAGATACGCAGTATTTT.

The chain joins TRBV6-5 to TRBJ1-6, with TRBD1 identical over 8 bases. Germline CDR1 reads MNHEY; CDR2 reads SVGAGI. The junction had 11 bases not matched to a gene; V was cut back by 6 bases and J by 10 bases. The CDR3 has 15 residues. The CDR3 DNA sequence: TGTGCCAGCAGATTCCACCAGGGGGCCAGCTCACCCCTCCACTTT. Its protein product is CASRFHQGASSPLHF.

V and J are TRBV7-9 and TRBJ1-1, with D unclear. Looked up from germline, CDR1 is SEHNR and CDR2 is FQNEAQ (reference sequence). This CDR3 comprises 14 residues. V lost 4 bases and J 5 bases, leaving 14 bases between the germline ends. The CDR3 nucleotides read TGTGCCAGCAGCTCCACCGGTCGAACGACTGAAGCTTTCTTT. Residues: CASSSTGRTTEAFF.

This chain uses TRBV5-1 with TRBJ2-3, with D possibly TRBD2 on 6 matching bases. Per germline, CDR1 SGHRS and CDR2 YFSETQ. CDR3 length equals 15 residues. Trimming stripped 1 base from V and 0 bases from J, with 9 bases between. The CDR3 region is CASSLKSGSTDTQYF. The CDR3 coding sequence is TGCGCCAGCAGCTTGAAGAGCGGGAGCACAGATACGCAGTATTTT.

The chain's CDR3 is CASSLARGRQRGYTF. The CDR3, as DNA: TGTGCCAGCAGCTTAGCCAGGGGGCGTCAGCGTGGCTACACCTTC. The gene calls are TRBV11-2 and TRBJ1-2; 8 bases fit TRBD1. V lost 1 base to trimming and J lost 7 bases; unmatched junction nucleotides: 8. The CDR3 contains 15 residues. Looked up from germline, CDR1 is SGHAT and CDR2 is FQNNGV.

Here the CDR3 reads CATSLDRRTYNEQFF. In nucleotides, the CDR3 is TGTGCCACCAGCCTGGACAGAAGAACCTACAATGAGCAGTTCTTC. V and J are TRBV15 and TRBJ2-1, with D perhaps matching TRBD1 (6 bases). CDR1 LNHNV and CDR2 YYDKDF come from the germline V gene (reference sequence). V dropped 5 bases and J dropped 2 bases, with 13 bases sitting between them. This CDR3 spans 15 amino acids.

This chain joins TRBV15 and TRBJ2-7; tentatively, D is TRBD2 (6 bases). Germline V CDR1 and CDR2: LNHNV, YYDKDF (reference sequence). The V and J ends lost 1 base and 6 bases respectively, with 7 bases between them. The CDR3 loop spans 12 amino acids. The CDR3 loop is CATSRVGGEQYF. CDR3 DNA: TGTGCCACCAGCAGAGTCGGGGGCGAGCAGTACTTC.